This entry lists 17 T cell receptor beta chains sequenced from one sample in a study of T cell responses to AZD1222 COVID-19 vaccine. The method was immunoSEQ multiplex PCR; TCRdb's version includes in-frame clones alone and lacks a portion of them. This table holds about 180,000 clones, 80% to 90% found once. The specimen was peripheral blood, collected on day 0 of AZD1222 vaccination. All receptors derive from an adult in good health.

The chain is built from TRBV10-3 and TRBJ1-1; 8 positions agree with TRBD1. The CDR3 sequence is 16 residues long. Trimming at V came to 6 bases and at J to 5 bases, leaving 14 bases not matched to a gene. In germline, CDR1 is ENHRY, CDR2 SYGVKD. As DNA, the CDR3 is TGTGCCATCAGCGCCCCCTCATGGACAGGGCTTACTGAAGCTTTCTTT. Amino acids: CAISAPSWTGLTEAFF.

The chain combines TRBV5-5 with TRBJ1-5, with D uncertain. CDR3 size: 14 residues. Germline CDR1 and CDR2: SGHKS and YYEKEE (reference sequence). V lost 0 bases and J lost 3, with 7 bases in between. CDR3: CASSLGQINQPQHF. In nucleotides, the CDR3 is TGTGCCAGCAGCTTGGGGCAGATCAATCAGCCCCAGCATTTT.

V usage is TRBV7-9 and J usage is TRBJ1-5; D call uncertain. V was cut by 1 base and J by 5 bases, with 15 bases left in between. CDR1 is SEHNR, CDR2 FQNEAQ, per germline (reference sequence). This CDR3 is 16 amino acids long. The CDR3 protein is CASSLDSGFRDQPQHF. The CDR3 DNA is TGTGCCAGCAGCTTAGATTCGGGTTTTCGCGATCAGCCCCAGCATTTT.

The chain couples TRBV27 to TRBJ1-3; tentatively, D is TRBD1 (5 bases). V shed 0 bases and J shed 2 bases, with 11 bases lying between them. Germline V gene sequence: CDR1 MNHEY, CDR2 SMNVEV (reference sequence). This CDR3 region has 16 residues. Written as DNA, the CDR3 is TGTGCCAGCAGTTTATCCCCCGGGACGGCTGGAAACACCATATATTTT. Residues: CASSLSPGTAGNTIYF.

This chain joins TRBV27 and TRBJ2-7; 9 bases are shared with TRBD1. With V trimmed by 5 bases and J by 3 bases, 8 bases remained unmatched. Looked up from germline, CDR1 is MNHEY and CDR2 is SMNVEV (reference sequence). CDR3 length equals 15 residues. The CDR3 DNA reads as TGTGCCAGCAGTCTTTCCGGGACAGGGTTCTACGAGCAGTACTTC. Its protein is CASSLSGTGFYEQYF.

The sample holds a few counts of this clone. V gene TRBV5-1 combines with J gene TRBJ2-7; 11 bases line up with TRBD2. J was trimmed by 3 bases and V by 6 bases; bases with no gene match: 8. The CDR3 spans 15 residues. Germline loops: CDR1 SGHRS, CDR2 YFSETQ. Written as DNA, the CDR3 is TGCGCCAGCACCACCGAACTAGCGGGAGTCTACGAGCAGTACTTC. It specifies CASTTELAGVYEQYF.

Written as DNA, the CDR3 is TGTGCCAGCAGTGTTTATACAGGGGGGGGTGAAAAACTGTTTTTT. Amino acid sequence: CASSVYTGGGEKLFF. The chain is built from TRBV28 and TRBJ1-4; 8 bases fit TRBD1. Trimming cost V 5 bases and J 7 bases; bases outside gene matches: 9. Looked up from germline, CDR1 is MDHEN and CDR2 is SYDVKM. The CDR3 runs to 15 residues.

The chain is built from TRBV19 and TRBJ1-5; 10 bases line up with TRBD1. This CDR3 has 13 residues. Germline CDR1 is LNHDA and CDR2 is SQIVND (reference sequence). The V gene end was trimmed by 8 bases and the J gene end by 6 bases; junction bases not matched to a gene: 4. The CDR3 protein is CASLRDRGQPQHF. The CDR3 DNA reads as TGTGCCAGTCTCCGGGACAGGGGTCAGCCCCAGCATTTT. Supplemented by reference TRBV19 and TRBJ1-5, the full variable domain reads DGGITQSPKYLFRKEGQNVTLSCEQNLNHDAMYWYRQDPGQGLRLIYYSQIVNDFQKGDIAEGYSVSREKKESFPLTVTSAQKNPTAFYLCASLRDRGQPQHFGDGTRLSIL.

The chain carries TRBV11-2 and TRBJ2-7; D unresolved. Germline V gene sequence: CDR1 SGHAT, CDR2 FQNNGV. Trimming stripped 2 bases from V and 2 bases from J, with 13 bases between. The length of the CDR3 is 15 residues. CDR3 bases: TGTGCCAGCAGCTTACCCCCAGGCACTACCTACGAGCAGTACTTC. It codes for CASSLPPGTTYEQYF.

This rearrangement joins TRBV19 to TRBJ1-3, with D uncertain. V was clipped by 5 bases and J by 1 base, with 18 bases between them. This CDR3 comprises 17 residues. Germline lookup yields CDR1 LNHDA and CDR2 SQIVND (reference sequence). CDR3 in DNA: TGTGCCAGTAGTTGGAGAATCGGACCCGATTCTGGAAACACCATATATTTT. Protein sequence: CASSWRIGPDSGNTIYF.

For the CDR3, the DNA is TGTGCCAGCAGCTTAGGGGCGAATATGGACACTGAAGCTTTCTTT. Encoded protein: CASSLGANMDTEAFF. The chain links TRBV7-6 to TRBJ1-1; D is unclear. V dropped 1 base and J dropped 3 bases, with 12 bases sitting between them. The CDR3 totals 15 residues. The V gene's germline CDR1 is SGHVS and CDR2 FNYEAQ.

This rearrangement joins TRBV9 to TRBJ1-2; D remains unclear. This CDR3 is 17 amino acids long. V lost 0 bases and J lost 5, with 20 bases in between. Germline assignment: CDR1 SGDLS and CDR2 YYNGEE. The chain's CDR3 is CASSVDSSTRATYGYTF. For the CDR3, the DNA is TGTGCCAGCAGCGTAGATTCCTCGACCCGGGCCACTTATGGCTACACCTTC.

The V and J genes are TRBV6-6 and TRBJ1-1; D not resolved. Germline loops: CDR1 MNHNY, CDR2 SVGAGI (reference sequence). V dropped 10 bases and J dropped 1 base, with 7 bases sitting between them. CDR3 length equals 11 residues. CDR3 coding DNA: TGTGCCACCGGCAAGAACACTGAAGCTTTCTTT. Protein sequence: CATGKNTEAFF.

The genes are TRBV5-1 and TRBJ1-4; no reliable D call. Deletions cut 0 bases from V and 0 bases from J, with 3 bases between. Looked up from germline, CDR1 is SGHRS and CDR2 is YFSETQ. The CDR3 length is 14 residues. CDR3: CASSLGATNEKLFF. In DNA, the CDR3 is TGCGCCAGCAGCTTGGGGGCAACTAATGAAAAACTGTTTTTT.

The chain employs TRBV4-1 and TRBJ2-3; D ambiguous. CDR3 length: 14 residues. Germline assignment: CDR1 MGHRA and CDR2 YSYEKL. The V end lost 0 bases, the J end lost 5 bases, and 9 bases lay between the germline ends. The CDR3 nucleotides are TGCGCCAGCAGCCAAGATCCGGCCCGAGATACGCAGTATTTT. Translation: CASSQDPARDTQYF.

The rearrangement links TRBV12-5 to TRBJ2-5; D unclear. From germline, CDR1 is LGHNT and CDR2 FRNRAP. V lost 0 bases to trimming and J lost 3 bases, with 8 bases between them. The CDR3 sequence is 14 residues long. In DNA, the CDR3 is TGTGCTAGTGGTTTGGTACTGGCCGAAGAGACCCAGTACTTC. Its translation: CASGLVLAEETQYF.

The chain recombines TRBV28 with TRBJ1-4; D remains ambiguous. Trimming cost V 6 bases and J 7 bases, with 9 bases left between them. This CDR3 comprises 12 residues. The V gene's germline CDR1 is MDHEN and CDR2 SYDVKM. The CDR3 is CASRGLTEKLFF. In DNA form, the CDR3 reads TGTGCCAGCAGAGGTCTGACTGAAAAACTGTTTTTT.